These 15 T cell receptor beta chains came from one sample sequenced in a study of blood T cell repertoires in COVID-19. This table comes from immunoSEQ multiplex PCR, and its TCRdb copy is limited to in-frame clones, with some not included. This table has roughly 100,000 clones, around 83% appearing once. The specimen sequenced was peripheral blood. These receptors were collected from a woman of 80 years or more with acute or convalescent COVID-19.

The chain couples TRBV7-2 to TRBJ2-1; 12 bases are a match to TRBD2. The CDR3 has 13 amino acids. V was pared by 9 bases and J by 7 bases, with 4 bases of the junction left unmatched. Germline CDR1 SGHTA, CDR2 FQGNSA. In nucleotides, the CDR3 is TGTGCCAGAGGACTAGCGGGGCGGAATGAGCAGTTCTTC. The encoded protein is CARGLAGRNEQFF. Based on the CDR3 plus reference TRBV7-2 and TRBJ2-1, the full variable domain is GAGVSQSPSNKVTEKGKDVELRCDPISGHTALYWYRQSLGQGLEFLIYFQGNSAPDKSGLPSDRFSAERTGGSVSTLTIQRTQQEDSAVYLCARGLAGRNEQFFGPGTRLTVL.

The rearrangement uses TRBV7-2 and TRBJ2-1; D is perhaps TRBD2 (6 bases). Trimming cost V 3 bases and J 1 base, with 13 bases left between them. The CDR3 has 16 residues. In germline, CDR1 is SGHTA, CDR2 FQGNSA. The DNA of the CDR3 is TGTGCCAGCAGCTTTAGCATCGGGAGTTCCTACAATGAGCAGTTCTTC. Protein product: CASSFSIGSSYNEQFF.

This chain uses TRBV28 with TRBJ1-6; D remains unclear. Trimming removed 3 bases at V and 6 bases at J, with 12 bases between. CDR1 is MDHEN and CDR2 is SYDVKM in the germline V gene. The CDR3 runs to 15 residues. CDR3 residues: CASSFWRSSNSPLHF. In nucleotides, the CDR3 is TGTGCCAGCAGTTTCTGGCGGAGCTCTAATTCACCCCTCCACTTT.

The J gene is TRBJ1-5, the V gene TRBV27, with a weak D call TRBD1 (5 bases). V lost 6 bases, J lost 3 bases, and 18 bases lay in between. The germline gives CDR1 MNHEY, CDR2 SMNVEV (reference sequence). The CDR3 extends over 16 amino acids. The chain's CDR3 is CASSLLGAAPNQPQHF. CDR3 sequence (DNA): TGTGCCAGCAGCCTTTTAGGGGCCGCTCCCAATCAGCCCCAGCATTTT.

The V call is TRBV6-5, the J call TRBJ1-6, with D perhaps matching TRBD1 (6 bases). Trimming cost V 5 bases and J 8 bases, with 16 bases left between them. This CDR3 spans 15 amino acids. Germline-derived CDR1 and CDR2 are MNHEY and SVGAGI. This CDR3 reads CASSPDRKMYSPLHF. DNA of the CDR3: TGTGCCAGCAGTCCGGACAGAAAAATGTATTCACCCCTCCACTTT.

The J gene is TRBJ1-5, the V gene TRBV25-1; tentatively, D is TRBD1 (5 bases). CDR1 and CDR2 from the germline V gene are MGHDK and SYGVNS. The CDR3 totals 14 residues. V lost 3 bases, J lost 4 bases, and 10 bases lay in between. CDR3 residues: CASSDAGGNQPQHF. The CDR3 DNA follows: TGTGCCAGCAGTGATGCGGGGGGGAATCAGCCCCAGCATTTT. The entire variable domain, with the rest obtained from reference TRBV25-1 and TRBJ1-5, is as follows: EADIYQTPRYLVIGTGKKITLECSQTMGHDKMYWYQQDPGMELHLIHYSYGVNSTEKGDLSSESTVSRIRTEHFPLTLESARPSHTSQYLCASSDAGGNQPQHFGDGTRLSIL.

The chain carries TRBV5-1 and TRBJ2-2; weak D call: TRBD2 (6 bases). CDR3 length: 13 residues. Trimming took off 5 bases at V and 8 bases at J, with 13 bases between the two ends. Per the germline V gene, CDR1 is SGHRS and CDR2 is YFSETQ. The CDR3 nucleotides are TGCGCCAGCAGACTAGCCGGGAAGGGGGAGCTGTTTTTT. It specifies CASRLAGKGELFF.

This rearrangement joins TRBV28 to TRBJ2-1; D perhaps matches TRBD1 (6 bases). The CDR3 contains 13 residues. The germline gives CDR1 MDHEN, CDR2 SYDVKM. Trimming cost V 6 bases and J 9 bases, with 15 bases left between them. The CDR3: CASSSGFRGEQFF. The CDR3, as DNA: TGTGCCAGCAGCTCGGGGTTCAGGGGTGAGCAGTTCTTC.

V gene TRBV25-1 combines with J gene TRBJ1-1; D perhaps matches TRBD1 (6 bases). Germline V gene sequence: CDR1 MGHDK, CDR2 SYGVNS. Trimming left V 1 base short and J 4 bases short, with 16 bases between. The CDR3 spans 16 residues. In DNA form, the CDR3 reads TGTGCCAGCAGTGAATTGGGAGAGTCAGGGGTCACTGAAGCTTTCTTT. It specifies CASSELGESGVTEAFF.

The gene calls are TRBV7-9 and TRBJ1-6; D is unresolved. The CDR3 sequence is 14 residues long. V was shortened by 1 base and J by 6 bases, with 7 bases between the two germline ends. Per the germline V gene, CDR1 is SEHNR and CDR2 is FQNEAQ (reference sequence). The CDR3 nucleotides read TGTGCCAGCAGCTTAGGACAACCTAATTCACCCCTCCACTTT. Translated: CASSLGQPNSPLHF.

The CDR3 is CASSLGGKAFF. The CDR3 region has the DNA TGTGCCAGCAGCCTCGGAGGTAAAGCTTTCTTT. The rearrangement uses TRBV12-3 or TRBV12-4 and TRBJ1-1; no clear D. Trimming took 6 bases from V and 9 from J, leaving 11 bases between them. This CDR3 contains 11 residues.

The CDR3 DNA reads as TGTGCCAGCGGAGACAGCTCTGGGGCCAACGTCCTGACTTTC. This sequence encodes CASGDSSGANVLTF. The chain is built from TRBV7-2 and TRBJ2-6, with D tentatively TRBD1 (5 bases). Germline V gene data show CDR1 as SGHTA and CDR2 as FQGNSA. CDR3 length equals 14 residues. V lost 8 bases and J 0 bases, leaving 8 bases between the germline ends.

The V and J genes are TRBV15 and TRBJ1-5, with 9 bases matching TRBD1. The CDR3 sequence is 14 residues long. Germline trimming cut 3 bases from V and 5 bases from J; bases unmatched to any gene: 2. Germline V gene lookup returns CDR1 LNHNV and CDR2 YYDKDF (reference sequence). CDR3: CATSSYRGHQPQHF. The CDR3 nucleotides are TGTGCCACCAGCAGTTACAGGGGGCATCAGCCCCAGCATTTT.

This chain links TRBV2 with TRBJ2-5; 10 bases map to TRBD2. The CDR3 has 16 amino acids. The V and J ends lost 0 bases and 4 bases, in that order; junction bases with no gene match: 5. Germline-derived CDR1 and CDR2 are SNHLY and FYNNEI. CDR3 sequence: CASSEARASGRETQYF. CDR3 nucleotides: TGTGCCAGCAGTGAAGCGAGGGCTAGCGGGAGAGAGACCCAGTACTTC.

The chain combines TRBV7-2 with TRBJ1-1, with D possibly being TRBD1 (5 bases). Trimming left V 2 bases short and J 5 bases short, with 9 bases between. This CDR3 comprises 13 residues. In germline, CDR1 is SGHTA, CDR2 FQGNSA. Here the CDR3 reads CASSLIPGTEAFF. CDR3 DNA: TGTGCCAGCAGCTTAATCCCAGGGACTGAAGCTTTCTTT.